This T cell receptor beta chain was sequenced in a study of molecular identifiers for immune sequencing clone quantification. TCRdb processed the PCR reads anew with MiXCR; each CDR3 protein has one entry. The table includes tens of thousands of distinct CDR3 sequences, around a fifth detected once. The sequence derives from a human donor in good health. Some libraries in this study had Jurkat cell RNA spiked in. The sequencing sample was made of naive CD8+ T cells from blood, with Jurkat cell RNA spiked in. The subset was: FACS-sorted CD8+CD4-CCR7+CD45RA+ naive T cells.

DNA for the CDR3: TGTGCCAGCAGTTTAGTTGGGGAACTCAATGAGCAGTTCTTC. This sequence encodes CASSLVGELNEQFF. The rearrangement uses TRBV27 and TRBJ2-1; D call uncertain. CDR1 is MNHEY, CDR2 SMNVEV, per germline (reference sequence). V gave up 2 bases and J gave up 6 bases, with 11 bases separating them. This CDR3 spans 14 amino acids.